This T cell receptor (beta chain) comes out of a study of blood T cell repertoires in COVID-19. Study summary: The study drew acute and convalescent COVID-19 samples from the United States, Italy and Spain.

TCRdb keeps only in-frame clones here, not all; method: immunoSEQ multiplex PCR. Of under 150,000 clones listed, 60% to 80% are singletons. This clone has a handful of counts. A junction boundary mismatches the germline segment, possibly from a read error. Germline lookup yields CDR1 SSHAT and CDR2 FNYEAQ (reference sequence). This CDR3 is built from 15 residues. Living in 20 to 30 US areas, the participants were between about 18 and 100 years of age. Sequencing was performed on PBMCs or T cells enriched from blood (not recorded which). The rearrangement uses TRBV7-7 and TRBJ2-1, with D possibly TRBD2 on 6 matching bases. The TCR originated in a woman aged 45-65 years who had recovered from COVID-19. CDR3 sequence (DNA): TGTGCTAGCAGCTTAGAGGTCGGGGGATACAATGAGCAGTTCTTC. Translation gives CASSLEVGGYNEQFF.